The 10 T cell receptor beta chains listed next were all sequenced from one sample in a study of T cell responses to AZD1222 COVID-19 vaccine. Generated by immunoSEQ multiplex PCR, the TCRdb table keeps only in-frame clones and is missing some. The sample shows roughly 150,000 clones, over 70% of them seen only once. The sample in question was peripheral blood, obtained 28 days after the second AZD1222 dose. These receptors were taken from an adult who received the AZD1222 COVID-19 vaccine.

V and J are TRBV6-1 and TRBJ2-3; no firm D call. V was trimmed by 1 base and J by 2 bases, leaving 4 bases between them. In germline, CDR1 is MNHNS, CDR2 SASEGT. CDR3 length: 13 residues. CDR3 nucleotides: TGTGCCAGCAGTGAAGTCTACACAGATACGCAGTATTTT. This codes for CASSEVYTDTQYF.

The rearrangement links TRBV18 to TRBJ1-2; D not certain. Trimming took off 6 bases at V and 6 bases at J, with 11 bases between the two ends. Germline loops: CDR1 KGHSH, CDR2 LQKENI. The CDR3 is 12 residues long. As DNA, the CDR3 is TGTGCCAGCTCTCAGGACCGGGATGGCTACACCTTC. This gives the protein CASSQDRDGYTF.

V is TRBV5-1 and J is TRBJ2-2, with TRBD1 matching 10 bases. Trimming removed 2 bases from V and 3 bases from J; junction bases left unmatched: 4. CDR1 is SGHRS, CDR2 YFSETQ, per germline. The CDR3 is made up of 16 amino acids. Written as DNA, the CDR3 is TGCGCCAGCAGCTTACGACAGGGGGCCTACACCGGGGAGCTGTTTTTT. Translating gives CASSLRQGAYTGELFF.

This rearrangement joins TRBV7-2 to TRBJ1-6, with D perhaps matching TRBD1 (6 bases). This CDR3 is built from 14 residues. Germline V lookup: CDR1 SGHTA, CDR2 FQGNSA. Trimming removed 2 bases from V and 8 bases from J, with 10 bases in between. CDR3 loop: CASSLPGADSPLHF. The DNA of the CDR3 is TGTGCCAGCAGCTTACCAGGGGCAGATTCACCCCTCCACTTT.

The rearrangement joins TRBV7-9 to TRBJ2-5; a weak D match, TRBD1 (7 bases). This CDR3 comprises 16 residues. Germline assignment: CDR1 SEHNR and CDR2 FQNEAQ (reference sequence). V lost 5 bases and J lost 3, with 19 bases in between. The DNA of the CDR3 is TGTGCCAGCAGCCCAATCTTGACAGGGAGGAAAGAGACCCAGTACTTC. Protein: CASSPILTGRKETQYF.

This chain uses TRBV6-5 with TRBJ2-3, with D possibly being TRBD2 (6 bases). With 6 bases removed from V and 8 bases from J, the gap between germline ends came to 21 bases. The germline V gene encodes CDR1 MNHEY and CDR2 SVGAGI. The CDR3 length is 15 residues. The chain's CDR3 is CASSRGTSVRSTQYF. For the CDR3, the DNA is TGTGCCAGCAGCCGCGGGACTTCTGTGAGGTCTACGCAGTATTTT.

The chain links TRBV2 to TRBJ1-2; a possible D gene is TRBD1 (5 bases). Germline V gene data show CDR1 as SNHLY and CDR2 as FYNNEI. The CDR3 runs 15 residues. The V end lost 6 bases, the J end lost 0 bases, and 14 bases lay between the germline ends. The CDR3 DNA sequence: TGTGCCAGCAGGGGGCTCCTTATAGCTAACTATGGCTACACCTTC. Protein product: CASRGLLIANYGYTF. The whole variable domain, filled in from reference TRBV2 and TRBJ1-2, reads EPEVTQTPSHQVTQMGQEVILRCVPISNHLYFYWYRQILGQKVEFLVSFYNNEISEKSEIFDDQFSVERPDGSNFTLKIRSTKLEDSAMYFCASRGLLIANYGYTFGSGTRLTVV.

The V and J genes are TRBV6-2 or TRBV6-3 and TRBJ1-4; D call uncertain. The V gene lost 5 bases and the J gene lost 5 bases, with 9 bases spanning the gap. The V gene's germline CDR1 is MNHEY and CDR2 SVGEGT. The CDR3 sequence is 13 residues long. The CDR3 region is CASSRSGNEKLFF. The DNA of the CDR3 is TGTGCCAGCAGTCGTTCGGGGAATGAAAAACTGTTTTTT.

The chain uses TRBV2 and TRBJ1-4; 9 nucleotides match TRBD1. This CDR3 has 14 amino acids. The germline V gene encodes CDR1 SNHLY and CDR2 FYNNEI. J lost 6 bases, V lost 4 bases, and 3 bases had no gene match. The CDR3 nucleotides are TGTGCCAGCAGTGCGGACAGGGGTGATGAAAAACTGTTTTTT. Translating gives CASSADRGDEKLFF.

This clone was recorded once. The V gene is TRBV5-1, the J gene TRBJ1-5; 9 bases are shared with TRBD1. The CDR3 has 14 residues. Germline trimming cut 4 bases from V and 5 bases from J; bases unmatched to any gene: 4. CDR1 is SGHRS, CDR2 YFSETQ, per germline. CDR3 sequence: CASSPGQGDQPQHF. CDR3 in DNA: TGCGCCAGCAGCCCGGGACAGGGAGATCAGCCCCAGCATTTT.